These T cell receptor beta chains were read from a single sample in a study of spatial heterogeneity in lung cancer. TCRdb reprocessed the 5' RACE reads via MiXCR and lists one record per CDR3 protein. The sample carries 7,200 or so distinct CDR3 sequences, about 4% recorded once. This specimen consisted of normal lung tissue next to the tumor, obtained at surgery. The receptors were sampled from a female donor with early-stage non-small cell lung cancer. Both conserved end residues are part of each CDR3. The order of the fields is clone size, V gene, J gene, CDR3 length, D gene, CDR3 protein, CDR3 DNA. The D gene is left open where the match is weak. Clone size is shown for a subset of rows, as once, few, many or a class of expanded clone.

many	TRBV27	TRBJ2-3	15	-	CASSRSRASTDTQYF	TGTGCCAGCAGTAGGAGTAGGGCTAGCACAGATACGCAGTATTTT
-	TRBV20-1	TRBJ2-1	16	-	CSARALIPSSYNEQFF	TGCAGTGCTAGGGCCCTAATCCCAAGCTCCTACAATGAGCAGTTCTTC
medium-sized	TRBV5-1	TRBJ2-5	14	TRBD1	CASQWTGGQETQYF	TGCGCCAGCCAGTGGACAGGGGGACAAGAGACCCAGTACTTC
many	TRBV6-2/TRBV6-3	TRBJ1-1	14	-	CASSYRTRNTEAFF	TGTGCCAGCAGTTACAGGACACGGAACACTGAAGCTTTCTTT
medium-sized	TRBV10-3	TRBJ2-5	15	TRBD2	CAIRVSSGGAETQYF	TGTGCCATCAGGGTCTCTAGCGGGGGGGCAGAGACCCAGTACTTC
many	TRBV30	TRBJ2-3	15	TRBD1	CAFSRGTGVSDTQYF	TGTGCCTTCTCCCGGGGGACAGGCGTCTCAGATACGCAGTATTTT
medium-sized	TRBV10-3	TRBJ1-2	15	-	CAISESGQTNYGYTF	TGTGCCATCAGTGAGTCGGGGCAAACAAACTATGGCTACACCTTC
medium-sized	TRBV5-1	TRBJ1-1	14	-	CASSLDQGNTEAFF	TGCGCCAGCAGCTTGGATCAGGGAAACACTGAAGCTTTCTTT
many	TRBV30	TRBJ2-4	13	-	CAWEAVTKNIQYF	TGTGCCTGGGAGGCGGTAACCAAAAACATTCAGTACTTC
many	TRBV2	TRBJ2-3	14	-	CASRGGAVGDTQYF	TGTGCCAGCAGAGGGGGGGCCGTGGGTGATACGCAGTATTTT
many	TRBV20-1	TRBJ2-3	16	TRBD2	CSARIPSGGSTDTQYF	TGCAGTGCTAGAATTCCTAGCGGGGGGAGCACAGATACGCAGTATTTT
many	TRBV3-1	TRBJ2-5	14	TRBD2	CASSPRGGFETQYF	TGTGCCAGCAGCCCCCGGGGGGGCTTCGAGACCCAGTACTTC
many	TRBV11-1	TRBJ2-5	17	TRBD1	CASSTGQGASLAGTQYF	TGTGCCAGCAGCACCGGACAGGGGGCTAGTCTGGCGGGGACCCAGTACTTC
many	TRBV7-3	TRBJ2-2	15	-	CASSLNVGDAGELFF	TGTGCCAGCAGCTTAAACGTGGGGGACGCCGGGGAGCTGTTTTTT
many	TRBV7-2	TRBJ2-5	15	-	CASSLGRVAQETQYF	TGTGCCAGCAGCTTAGGAAGGGTGGCCCAAGAGACCCAGTACTTC
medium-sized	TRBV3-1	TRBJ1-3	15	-	CASSHGQASGNTIYF	TGTGCCAGCAGCCATGGTCAGGCCTCTGGAAACACCATATATTTT
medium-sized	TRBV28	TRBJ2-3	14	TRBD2	CASSYGGNTDTQYF	TGTGCCAGCAGTTACGGGGGGAACACAGATACGCAGTATTTT
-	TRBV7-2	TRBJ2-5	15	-	CASTIGADSQETQYF	TGTGCCAGCACTATAGGGGCGGACTCCCAAGAGACCCAGTACTTC
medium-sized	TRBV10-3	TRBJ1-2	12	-	CAISESQGGYTF	TGTGCCATCAGTGAGAGTCAGGGTGGCTACACCTTC
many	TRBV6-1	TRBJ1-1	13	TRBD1	CASRDRAVTEAFF	TGTGCCAGCCGGGACAGGGCTGTGACTGAAGCTTTCTTT
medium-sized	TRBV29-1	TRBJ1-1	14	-	CSAGPSPGDTEAFF	TGCAGCGCAGGGCCTAGTCCCGGGGACACTGAAGCTTTCTTT
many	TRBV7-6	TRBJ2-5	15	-	CASSGITGSQETQYF	TGTGCCAGCAGCGGCATCACGGGGAGTCAAGAGACCCAGTACTTC
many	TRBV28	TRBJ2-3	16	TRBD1	CASSSPQGDGTDTQYF	TGTGCCAGCAGTTCTCCCCAGGGGGATGGAACAGATACGCAGTATTTT
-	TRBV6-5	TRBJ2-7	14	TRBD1	CASSGRDSSYEQYF	TGTGCCAGCAGCGGAAGGGACAGCTCCTACGAGCAGTACTTC
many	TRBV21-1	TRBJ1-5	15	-	CASSKEGRQNQPQHF	TGTGCCAGCAGCAAAGAGGGTAGGCAGAATCAGCCCCAGCATTTT
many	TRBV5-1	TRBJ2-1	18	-	CASSLAPSGLSSYNEQFF	TGCGCCAGCAGCTTGGCCCCGAGCGGGCTAAGCTCCTACAATGAGCAGTTCTTC
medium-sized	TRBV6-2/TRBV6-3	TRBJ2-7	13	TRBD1	CASSWDSSYEQYF	TGTGCCAGCAGTTGGGACAGCTCCTACGAGCAGTACTTC
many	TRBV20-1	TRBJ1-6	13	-	CSASPPAQDALHF	TGCAGTGCTAGCCCCCCCGCGCAAGACGCCCTCCACTTT
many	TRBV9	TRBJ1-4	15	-	CASSDSTGFNEKLFF	TGTGCCAGCAGCGATTCGACAGGCTTTAATGAAAAACTGTTTTTT
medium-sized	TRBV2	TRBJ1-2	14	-	CASSRMGGVYGYTF	TGTGCCAGCAGCCGTATGGGGGGCGTCTATGGCTACACCTTC
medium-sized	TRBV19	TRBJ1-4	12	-	CASSPGVSKLFF	TGTGCCAGTAGTCCCGGGGTCAGCAAACTGTTTTTT
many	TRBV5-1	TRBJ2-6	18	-	CASSLVRGTGTGANVLTF	TGCGCCAGCAGCTTGGTGCGGGGAACGGGGACTGGGGCCAACGTCCTGACTTTC
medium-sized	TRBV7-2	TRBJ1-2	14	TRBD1	CASSLGQGPPGYTF	TGTGCCAGCAGCCTGGGACAGGGGCCCCCTGGCTACACCTTC
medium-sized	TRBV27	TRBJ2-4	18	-	CASSPFPLTGLAKNIQYF	TGTGCCAGCAGTCCCTTCCCCTTGACAGGACTAGCCAAAAACATTCAGTACTTC
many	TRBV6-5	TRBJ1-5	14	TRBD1	CASSPPGGGQPQHF	TGTGCCAGCAGTCCCCCAGGGGGCGGACAGCCCCAGCATTTT
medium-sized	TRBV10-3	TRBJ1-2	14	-	CAISERRGDNGYTF	TGTGCCATCAGTGAGCGCAGGGGAGATAATGGCTACACCTTC
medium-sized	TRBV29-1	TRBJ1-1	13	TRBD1	CSASTGPDTEAFF	TGCAGCGCCTCGACAGGGCCAGACACTGAAGCTTTCTTT
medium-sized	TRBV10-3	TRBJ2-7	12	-	CAISDGAYEQYF	TGTGCCATCAGTGACGGGGCCTACGAGCAGTACTTC
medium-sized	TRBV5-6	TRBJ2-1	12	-	CASTSDYNEQFF	TGTGCCAGCACCTCCGACTACAATGAGCAGTTCTTC
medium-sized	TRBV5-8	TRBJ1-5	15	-	CASSSAGMNRQPQHF	TGTGCCAGCAGCTCTGCGGGGATGAATAGACAGCCCCAGCATTTT
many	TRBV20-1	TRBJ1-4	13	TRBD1	CSLTGKGNEKLFF	TGCAGCTTGACAGGGAAGGGAAATGAAAAACTGTTTTTT
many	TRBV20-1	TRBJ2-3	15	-	CSAGGELEPTDTQYF	TGCAGTGCCGGCGGGGAACTGGAACCCACAGATACGCAGTATTTT
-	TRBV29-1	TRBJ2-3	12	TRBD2	CSLSGEADTQYF	TGCAGCCTGAGCGGGGAAGCAGATACGCAGTATTTT
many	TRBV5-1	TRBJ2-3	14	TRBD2	CASSPGLAIDTQYF	TGCGCCAGCAGCCCCGGACTAGCGATAGATACGCAGTATTTT
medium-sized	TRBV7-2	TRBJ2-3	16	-	CASSLGQTMGTDTQYF	TGTGCCAGCAGCTTAGGTCAGACTATGGGCACAGATACGCAGTATTTT
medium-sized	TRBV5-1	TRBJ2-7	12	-	CASSWDSYEQYF	TGCGCCAGCAGCTGGGACTCCTACGAGCAGTACTTC
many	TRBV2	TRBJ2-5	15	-	CASRFSTGYQETQYF	TGTGCCAGCAGGTTCTCTACAGGGTACCAAGAGACCCAGTACTTC
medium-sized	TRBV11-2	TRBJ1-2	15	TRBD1	CASSIAGGVGYGYTF	TGTGCCAGCAGCATAGCAGGGGGCGTCGGCTATGGCTACACCTTC
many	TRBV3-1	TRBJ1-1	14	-	CASSQFLGSTEAFF	TGTGCCAGCAGCCAGTTTTTGGGTAGCACTGAAGCTTTCTTT
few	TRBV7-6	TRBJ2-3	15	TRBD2	CASSLGTSQQDTQYF	TGTGCCAGCAGCTTAGGGACTAGCCAGCAGGATACGCAGTATTTT
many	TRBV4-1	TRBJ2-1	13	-	CASGDVGEDEQFF	TGCGCCAGCGGGGACGTTGGGGAAGATGAGCAGTTCTTC
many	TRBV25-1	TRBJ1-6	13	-	CASSGYSNSPLHF	TGTGCCAGCAGTGGATACAGTAATTCACCCCTCCACTTT
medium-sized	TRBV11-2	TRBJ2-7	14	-	CASSSITGSYEQYF	TGTGCCAGCAGCTCTATTACAGGGAGCTACGAGCAGTACTTC
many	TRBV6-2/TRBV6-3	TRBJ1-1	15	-	CASSFGNRQARAAFF	TGTGCCAGCAGTTTCGGCAACCGACAGGCGAGGGCAGCTTTCTTT
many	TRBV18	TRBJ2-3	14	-	CASSPPGSTDTQYF	TGTGCCAGCTCACCACCAGGTAGCACAGATACGCAGTATTTT
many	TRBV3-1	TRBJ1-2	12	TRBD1	CASSPYRGGYTF	TGTGCCAGCAGCCCGTACAGGGGAGGCTACACCTTC
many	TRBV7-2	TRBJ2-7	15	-	CASSLRQGGSYEQYF	TGTGCCAGCAGCCTCCGACAGGGAGGGTCCTACGAGCAGTACTTC